The 4 T cell receptor beta chains below were found in one sample sequenced in a study of blood T cell repertoires in COVID-19. Sequenced by immunoSEQ multiplex PCR; TCRdb stores in-frame clones only, minus some. The profile shows approximately 240,000 clones, roughly 83% of them singletons. The sequenced material came from PBMCs or T cells enriched from blood (not recorded which). The receptors stem from a woman between 40 and 55 years old with acute COVID-19.

V is TRBV4-1 and J is TRBJ2-7; 12 bases fit TRBD2. The CDR3 spans 15 residues. Germline CDR1 reads MGHRA; CDR2 reads YSYEKL. V shed 3 bases and J 4 bases; nucleotides not matched to a gene: 4. As DNA, the CDR3 is TGCGCCAGCAGCCAGACTAGCGGGAGTTTGTACGAGCAGTACTTC. Encoded protein: CASSQTSGSLYEQYF.

CDR3 loop: CASSYGSGGFYEQYF. The CDR3 nucleotides read TGTGCCAGCAGTTACGGGTCAGGTGGATTCTACGAGCAGTACTTC. The chain joins TRBV6-2 or TRBV6-3 to TRBJ2-7; D uncertain. CDR1 is MNHEY, CDR2 SVGEGT, per germline. This CDR3 has 15 residues. Trimming cost V 2 bases and J 3 bases, with 14 bases left between them.

This rearrangement joins TRBV7-8 to TRBJ2-3; D is undetermined. Trimming took off 1 base at V and 2 bases at J, with 13 bases between the two ends. CDR1 and CDR2 (germline): SGHVS, FQNEAQ. The CDR3 consists of 16 residues. The CDR3 sequence: CASSLGEEPYTDTQYF. Here the CDR3 DNA reads TGTGCCAGCAGCTTAGGTGAAGAGCCGTACACAGATACGCAGTATTTT.

The chain employs TRBV29-1 and TRBJ1-1; TRBD1 might be the D (5 bases). The CDR3 is made up of 13 amino acids. The V gene's germline CDR1 is SQVTM and CDR2 ANQGSEA. The ends were cut back, 6 bases at V and 0 bases at J, with 11 bases in the middle. The CDR3 loop is CSVQETVNTEAFF. The CDR3 DNA is TGCAGCGTCCAGGAGACAGTGAACACTGAAGCTTTCTTT.